This TCR beta chain was captured in a study of blood T cell repertoires in COVID-19. Sequenced by immunoSEQ multiplex PCR; TCRdb stores in-frame clones only, minus some. The repertoire holds 350,000 to 400,000 clones, with roughly 91% as singletons. Cohort 3 recovered donors had two negative PCRs, clearance, or symptom resolution. Germline-derived CDR1 and CDR2 are SEHNR and FQNEAQ (reference sequence). This CDR3 has 13 amino acids. V was shortened by 6 bases and J by 1 base, with 9 bases between the two germline ends. The J gene is TRBJ1-1, the V gene TRBV7-9; weak D call: TRBD1 (6 bases). Sample: PBMCs or T cells enriched from blood (not recorded which). The receptor's source is a young woman who had recovered from COVID-19. CDR3 residues: CASRKQGNTEAFF. The CDR3 nucleotides are TGTGCCAGCAGGAAACAGGGGAACACTGAAGCTTTCTTT.